This T cell receptor beta chain is from a study of blood T cell repertoires in COVID-19. From germline, CDR1 is MNHEY and CDR2 SMNVEV (reference sequence). The CDR3 extends over 12 amino acids. The junction had 5 bases not matched to a gene; V was cut back by 3 bases and J by 9 bases. TCRdb's copy holds only in-frame clones and misses some; the assay was immunoSEQ multiplex PCR. The table records roughly 290,000 clones, 80% to 90% of them present only once. V usage is TRBV27 and J usage is TRBJ2-7; TRBD2 matches 7 bases. This clonotype was sampled from a man under 40 who had recovered from COVID-19. Sequencing was done on a sample of PBMCs or T cells enriched from blood (not recorded which). CDR3 nucleotide sequence: TGTGCCAGCAGTTTGGTAGCGGGTTTGCAGTACTTC. The encoded protein is CASSLVAGLQYF.